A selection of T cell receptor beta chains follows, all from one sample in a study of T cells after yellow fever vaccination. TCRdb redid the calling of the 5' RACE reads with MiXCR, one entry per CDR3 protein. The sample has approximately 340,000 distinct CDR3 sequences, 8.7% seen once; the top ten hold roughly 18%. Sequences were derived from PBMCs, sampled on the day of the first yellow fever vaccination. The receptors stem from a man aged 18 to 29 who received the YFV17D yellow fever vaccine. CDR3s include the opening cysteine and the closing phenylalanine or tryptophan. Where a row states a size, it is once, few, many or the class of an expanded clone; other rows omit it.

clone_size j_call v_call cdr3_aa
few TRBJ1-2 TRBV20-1 CSALTRDRSNYGYTF
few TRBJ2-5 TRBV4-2 CASSQDAGSGSGGEETQYF
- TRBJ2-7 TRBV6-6 CASSYGPFSEQYF
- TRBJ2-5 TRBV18 CASSPLGGNQETQYF
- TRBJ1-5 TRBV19 CASRGGISQHF
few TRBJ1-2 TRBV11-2 CASSLTGNPYGYTF
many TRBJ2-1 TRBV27 CASSLPGGGGRNEQFF
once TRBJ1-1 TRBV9 CARIGPAKSYTEAFF
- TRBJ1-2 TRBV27 CASSSRVADYGYTF
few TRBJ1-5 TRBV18 CASSPRDLKPQHF
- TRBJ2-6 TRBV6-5 CASSYSFTGANVLTF
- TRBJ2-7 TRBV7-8 CASSLVTGNYEQYF
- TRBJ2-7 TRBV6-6 CASSHLNEQYF
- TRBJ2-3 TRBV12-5 CASGLVAGSDTQYF
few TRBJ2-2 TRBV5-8 CASNPPFGTGELFF
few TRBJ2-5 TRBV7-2 CASSQQGTMIETQYF
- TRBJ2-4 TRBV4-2 CASSQERRLSLAKNIQYF
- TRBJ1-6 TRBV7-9 CASSPNWANSPLHF
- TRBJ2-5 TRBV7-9 CASSLAVGAEKETQYF
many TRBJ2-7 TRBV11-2 CASSSDRSSYEQYF
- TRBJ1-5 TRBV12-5 CASGPPGGVGVYQPQHF
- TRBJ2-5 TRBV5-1 CASSTRTSGKTQYF
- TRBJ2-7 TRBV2 CASSEGHSTYEQYF
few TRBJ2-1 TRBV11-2 CASSPRGLGVNEQFF
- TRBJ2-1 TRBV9 CASSVASLAYNEQFF
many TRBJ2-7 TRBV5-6 CASSLALGTATLYEQYF
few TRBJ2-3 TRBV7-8 CASSSGRGTRKTDTQYF
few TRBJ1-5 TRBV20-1 CSAKNRWQVPYSNQPQHF
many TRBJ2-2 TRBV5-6 CASRRSPGELFF